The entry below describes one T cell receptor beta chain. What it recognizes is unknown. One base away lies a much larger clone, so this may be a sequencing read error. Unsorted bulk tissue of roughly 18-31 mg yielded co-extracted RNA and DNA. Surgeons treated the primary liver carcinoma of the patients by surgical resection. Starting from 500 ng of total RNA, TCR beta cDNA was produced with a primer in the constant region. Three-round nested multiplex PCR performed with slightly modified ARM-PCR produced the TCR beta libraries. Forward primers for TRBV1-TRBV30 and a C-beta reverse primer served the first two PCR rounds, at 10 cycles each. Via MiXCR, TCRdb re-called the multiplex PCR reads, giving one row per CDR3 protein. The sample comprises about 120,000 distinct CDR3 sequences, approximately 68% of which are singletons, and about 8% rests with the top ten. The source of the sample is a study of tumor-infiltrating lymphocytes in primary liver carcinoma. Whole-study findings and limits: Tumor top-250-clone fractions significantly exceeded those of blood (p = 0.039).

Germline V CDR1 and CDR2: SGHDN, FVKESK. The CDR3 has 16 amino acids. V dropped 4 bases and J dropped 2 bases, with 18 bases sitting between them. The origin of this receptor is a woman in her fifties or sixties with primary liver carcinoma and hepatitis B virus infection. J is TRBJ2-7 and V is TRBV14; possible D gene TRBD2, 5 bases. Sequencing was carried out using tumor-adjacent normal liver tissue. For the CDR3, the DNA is TGTGCCAGCAGCCCTCGAACTAGGACCCGACCCTACGAGCAGTACTTC. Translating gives CASSPRTRTRPYEQYF.